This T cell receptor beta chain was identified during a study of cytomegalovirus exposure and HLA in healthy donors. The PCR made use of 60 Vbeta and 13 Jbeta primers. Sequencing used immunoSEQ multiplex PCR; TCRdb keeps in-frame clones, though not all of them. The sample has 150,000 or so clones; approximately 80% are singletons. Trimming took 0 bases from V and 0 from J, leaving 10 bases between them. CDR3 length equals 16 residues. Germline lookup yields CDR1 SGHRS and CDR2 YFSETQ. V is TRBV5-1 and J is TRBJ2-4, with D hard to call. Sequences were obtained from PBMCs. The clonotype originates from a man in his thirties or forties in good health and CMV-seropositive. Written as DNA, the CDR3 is TGCGCCAGCAGCTTGGCCGGGTTGGGAGCCAAAAACATTCAGTACTTC. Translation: CASSLAGLGAKNIQYF.